These 27 T cell receptor beta chains were all obtained from the same sample, sequenced in a study of T cell responses to AZD1222 COVID-19 vaccine. This table comes from immunoSEQ multiplex PCR, and its TCRdb copy is limited to in-frame clones, with some not included. This sample yields 100,000 to 120,000 clones, of which roughly 90% are seen a single time; 2% to 2.5% belongs to the top ten. The input for sequencing was peripheral blood, taken 28 days after the second AZD1222 dose. The receptors come from an adult who received the AZD1222 COVID-19 vaccine.

This sequence joins TRBV5-1 and TRBJ2-3; tentatively, D is TRBD1 (5 bases). V lost 0 bases and J 2 bases, leaving 10 bases between the germline ends. This CDR3 contains 15 residues. The germline V gene encodes CDR1 SGHRS and CDR2 YFSETQ. The CDR3 loop reads CASSLGTQITDTQYF. The CDR3 region has the DNA TGCGCCAGCAGCTTGGGGACACAAATCACAGATACGCAGTATTTT.

The V gene is TRBV5-1, the J gene TRBJ2-3; 14 bases are a match to TRBD2. Germline V CDR1 and CDR2: SGHRS, YFSETQ. CDR3 size: 18 residues. J lost 0 bases, V lost 4 bases, and 7 bases had no gene match. CDR3 sequence: CASSLGLAGGASTDTQYF. The CDR3 coding sequence is TGCGCCAGCAGCCTCGGACTAGCGGGGGGCGCTAGCACAGATACGCAGTATTTT.

The CDR3 DNA sequence: TGTGCCAGTAGTGAGAGAGAGACCCAGTACTTC. This sequence encodes CASSERETQYF. This chain uses TRBV19 with TRBJ2-5, with D hard to call. The germline CDR1 and CDR2 sequences are LNHDA and SQIVND (reference sequence). This CDR3 is 11 amino acids long. V was trimmed by 5 bases and J by 4 bases, leaving 5 bases between them. The variable domain in full, with the rest retrieved from reference TRBV19 and TRBJ2-5, is DGGITQSPKYLFRKEGQNVTLSCEQNLNHDAMYWYRQDPGQGLRLIYYSQIVNDFQKGDIAEGYSVSREKKESFPLTVTSAQKNPTAFYLCASSERETQYFGPGTRLLVL.

The chain has TRBV11-2 and TRBJ1-1; the D gene is possibly TRBD1 (5 bases). The V and J ends lost 4 bases and 8 bases respectively, with 17 bases between them. The CDR3 covers 14 residues. In germline, CDR1 is SGHAT, CDR2 FQNNGV. CDR3 in amino acids: CASSSATRRAEAFF. In nucleotides, the CDR3 is TGTGCCAGCAGCTCCGCCACGCGCAGGGCGGAAGCTTTCTTT.

The chain combines TRBV5-5 with TRBJ1-5, with TRBD1 identical over 9 bases. V was clipped by 1 base and J by 4 bases; unmatched bases: 9. Germline CDR1 is SGHKS and CDR2 is YYEKEE (reference sequence). This CDR3 spans 17 amino acids. This CDR3 reads CASSLSEQGARNQPQHF. The DNA of the CDR3 is TGTGCCAGCAGCTTGTCCGAACAGGGGGCGAGGAATCAGCCCCAGCATTTT.

This sequence joins TRBV10-3 and TRBJ2-7; D might be TRBD2 (6 bases). The germline V and J ends were trimmed by 6 bases and 3 bases, with 6 bases remaining between them. CDR3 length: 11 residues. Germline values: CDR1 ENHRY, CDR2 SYGVKD. Written as DNA, the CDR3 is TGTGCCATCAGGGGGGGCTACGAGCAGTACTTC. This encodes CAIRGGYEQYF.

The rearrangement links TRBV20-1 to TRBJ1-1, with no clear D. The CDR3 consists of 14 residues. Looked up from germline, CDR1 is DFQATT and CDR2 is SNEGSKA (reference sequence). Trimming removed 3 bases from V and 3 bases from J, with 14 bases in between. The CDR3 nucleotides read TGCAGTGCTAGTCCTGGCAGTAGGGACACTGAAGCTTTCTTT. Amino acids: CSASPGSRDTEAFF.

The chain is built from TRBV2 and TRBJ1-2, with a weak D call TRBD1 (6 bases). V was clipped by 7 bases and J by 8 bases, with 17 bases between them. The CDR3 is 13 residues long. In germline, CDR1 is SNHLY, CDR2 FYNNEI. CDR3 nucleotides: TGTGCCAGCAATTGGGGGGCGCGGAACGGCTACACCTTC. Translated: CASNWGARNGYTF.

This chain connects TRBV5-3 to TRBJ2-3; either TRBD1 or TRBD2 may supply D (5 bases each). TRBV5-3 is an ORF, and what it does is uncertain. V was pared by 3 bases and J by 0 bases, with 8 bases between. The CDR3 length is 14 residues. The CDR3 bases are TGTGCCAGAAGCTCCTGGGACAGCACAGATACGCAGTATTTT. Translated: CARSSWDSTDTQYF.

V gene TRBV2 combines with J gene TRBJ2-1; 7 nucleotides agree with TRBD2. The V gene end was trimmed by 4 bases and the J gene end by 9 bases; junction bases not matched to a gene: 9. Germline CDR1 SNHLY, CDR2 FYNNEI. This CDR3 comprises 14 residues. DNA of the CDR3: TGTGCCAGCAGTGTGGAGGCGGGGGACGGTGAGCAGTTCTTC. It is translated as CASSVEAGDGEQFF.

V usage is TRBV4-1 and J usage is TRBJ1-5; D is undetermined. Germline CDR1 and CDR2: MGHRA and YSYEKL. CDR3 size: 16 residues. The V end was cut by 0 bases, the J end by 6 bases, with 15 bases between. CDR3 nucleotides: TGCGCCAGCAGCCAAGATGTAAGAAGGTCCGGTCAGCCCCAGCATTTT. Protein product: CASSQDVRRSGQPQHF.

The V gene is TRBV4-2, the J gene TRBJ2-1; D is unclear. Germline lookup yields CDR1 LGHNA and CDR2 YNFKEQ. Trimming pared 1 base from V and 7 bases from J, leaving 2 bases between. The CDR3 has 11 amino acids. The CDR3 DNA follows: TGTGCCAGCAGCCAAGTGAATGAGCAGTTCTTC. It is translated as CASSQVNEQFF.

The V and J genes are TRBV9 and TRBJ1-3; D not certain. V gave up 0 bases and J gave up 0 bases, with 16 bases separating them. The CDR3 has 18 residues. Germline V gene lookup returns CDR1 SGDLS and CDR2 YYNGEE. The CDR3 coding sequence is TGTGCCAGCAGCGTAGATTACTCCTTGCCCGGCTCTGGAAACACCATATATTTT. Protein: CASSVDYSLPGSGNTIYF.

In its sample, this clone was seen once. The chain carries TRBV15 and TRBJ2-5; 10 nucleotides agree with TRBD1. Per germline, CDR1 LNHNV and CDR2 YYDKDF (reference sequence). The V segment lost 2 bases and the J segment 5 bases; nucleotides outside the gene matches: 11. There are 17 residues in the CDR3. The CDR3 nucleotides are TGTGCCACCAGCAGAACCCTGTCGGGACAGGGGATCGAGACCCAGTACTTC. Protein sequence: CATSRTLSGQGIETQYF.

The chain combines TRBV12-3 or TRBV12-4 with TRBJ1-1; D is unclear. The CDR3 is made up of 13 amino acids. V was clipped by 2 bases and J by 4 bases, with 8 bases between them. For the CDR3, the DNA is TGTGCCAGCAGTTTAAACGGGTTCACTGAAGCTTTCTTT. Encoded protein: CASSLNGFTEAFF.

There are a few counts of this clone. This sequence joins TRBV2 and TRBJ1-6, with unresolved D. Trimming removed 3 bases at V and 12 bases at J, with 18 bases between. This CDR3 has 15 amino acids. CDR1 is SNHLY and CDR2 is FYNNEI in the germline V gene. CDR3 coding DNA: TGTGCCAGCAGTGACCCGCTAGGAACCAACCGACCCCTCCACTTT. Amino acid sequence: CASSDPLGTNRPLHF.

The gene calls are TRBV18 and TRBJ2-5; 8 nucleotides align to TRBD2. From germline, CDR1 is KGHSH and CDR2 LQKENI. Losses at the gene ends were 4 bases for V and 1 base for J; bases not matched to a gene: 8. This CDR3 region has 16 residues. CDR3 in DNA: TGTGCCAGCTCACTACCAATTGCGGGGGGCCAAGAGACCCAGTACTTC. The encoded protein is CASSLPIAGGQETQYF.

The genes are TRBV6-5 and TRBJ2-3; D may be TRBD1 or TRBD2 (5 bases each). CDR3 length: 14 amino acids. V was trimmed by 5 bases and J by 1 base, leaving 10 bases between them. Germline V gene data show CDR1 as MNHEY and CDR2 as SVGAGI. In DNA form, the CDR3 reads TGTGCCAGCAGTATGCCGGGGCGCACAGATACGCAGTATTTT. Amino acids: CASSMPGRTDTQYF.

This clone has a single count. The chain is built from TRBV11-2 and TRBJ1-5; D unclear. V lost 2 bases to trimming and J lost 0 bases, with 2 bases between them. The CDR3 contains 13 residues. Germline values: CDR1 SGHAT, CDR2 FQNNGV. CDR3 bases: TGTGCCAGCAGCTTAAGTAGCAATCAGCCCCAGCATTTT. Its translation: CASSLSSNQPQHF.

The rearrangement links TRBV7-9 to TRBJ1-1, with TRBD1 as a possible D gene (5 bases). V was cut by 4 bases and J by 5 bases, with 11 bases left in between. CDR3 length equals 13 residues. Germline loops: CDR1 SEHNR, CDR2 FQNEAQ (reference sequence). The DNA for the CDR3 is TGTGCCAGCAGCTCAACAGGAAGGACTGAAGCTTTCTTT. Its translation: CASSSTGRTEAFF.

This chain links TRBV11-2 with TRBJ2-5, with a possible D match to TRBD1 (6 bases). Between the trimmed V and J ends, which lost 7 bases and 5 bases, there was a span of 11 bases. Germline V CDR1 and CDR2: SGHAT, FQNNGV. The CDR3 loop spans 12 amino acids. In DNA, the CDR3 is TGTGCCAGCAATGGGGGCGGTGAGACCCAGTACTTC. It is translated as CASNGGGETQYF.

The V and J genes are TRBV11-3 and TRBJ2-7, with 8 bases that match TRBD2. The CDR3 length is 15 residues. The V segment lost 5 bases and the J segment 4 bases; nucleotides outside the gene matches: 10. Germline V gives CDR1 SGHNT, CDR2 YENEEA. As DNA, the CDR3 is TGTGCCAGCAGCACGGGACTCCGGGGGGGTTACGAGCAGTACTTC. Translated, it gives CASSTGLRGGYEQYF.

This chain connects TRBV10-3 to TRBJ2-7, with 9 bases matching TRBD1. J lost 3 bases, V lost 4 bases, and 7 bases had no gene match. This CDR3 comprises 15 residues. CDR1 ENHRY and CDR2 SYGVKD come from the germline V gene. Here the CDR3 DNA reads TGTGCCATCAGTGGTAAGGGACAGGGCGGCTACGAGCAGTACTTC. This sequence encodes CAISGKGQGGYEQYF.

This clone showed up just a few times. The rearrangement uses TRBV9 and TRBJ2-5; D is tentatively TRBD1 or TRBD2 (7 bases each). With 4 bases removed from V and 4 bases from J, the gap between germline ends came to 17 bases. The germline V gene has CDR1 SGDLS and CDR2 YYNGEE. The CDR3 length is 15 residues. The CDR3 DNA reads TGTGCCAGCAGCCTGGGGAGGGGGCCGGGAGAGACCCAGTACTTC. This codes for CASSLGRGPGETQYF.

This clone was seen once. This chain uses TRBV5-1 with TRBJ1-1; no reliable D call. Germline values: CDR1 SGHRS, CDR2 YFSETQ. The CDR3 is 13 amino acids. The V gene lost 6 bases and the J gene lost 4 bases, with 13 bases spanning the gap. CDR3: CASNLDQATEAFF. DNA for the CDR3: TGCGCCAGCAACCTGGATCAGGCCACTGAAGCTTTCTTT. Variable domain in full (rest from reference TRBV5-1 and TRBJ1-1): KAGVTQTPRYLIKTRGQQVTLSCSPISGHRSVSWYQQTPGQGLQFLFEYFSETQRNKGNFPGRFSGRQFSNSRSEMNVSTLELGDSALYLCASNLDQATEAFFGQGTRLTVV.

The chain recombines TRBV5-1 with TRBJ1-2; D is undetermined. Germline CDR1 SGHRS, CDR2 YFSETQ. The CDR3 runs to 15 residues. Deletions cut 0 bases from V and 4 bases from J, with 13 bases between. The CDR3: CASSLGMAPSYGYTF. DNA of the CDR3: TGCGCCAGCAGCTTGGGAATGGCACCTAGCTATGGCTACACCTTC.

There are a few counts of this clone. One end of the junction fails to match germline, which may point to a read error. The chain recombines TRBV6-1 with TRBJ1-1; D gene uncertain. The CDR3 consists of 14 residues. Germline values: CDR1 MNHNS, CDR2 SASEGT. The CDR3 loop is CASSEGQENTEAFF. The CDR3, as DNA: TGTGCCAGCAGCGAAGGGCAGGAGAACACTGAAGCTTTCTTT.